This T cell receptor (beta chain) was recovered during a study of shared clonotypes between healthy human individuals. Whole-study findings and limits: Sequencing depth was a factor that was expected to affect clonotype sharing among donors.

Unsorted material relied on about 100 million PBMCs as the source of genomic DNA. Trimming cost V 3 bases and J 4 bases, with 14 bases left between them. The CDR3 runs 15 residues. Germline assignment: CDR1 SNHLY and CDR2 FYNNEI. Replicate PCRs run on unsorted PBMC used around 0.3 ug DNA, which was tens of thousands of T cell genomes. Authors' analysis steps: ImmunoSEQ supplied junction-only sequences lacking quality scores, so filtering was different. The repertoire was sequenced with immunoSEQ multiplex PCR; TCRdb's copy has only in-frame clones and lacks some. Clone size and V and J calls were adopted from that table, with D and trimming inferred from the DNA. There are fewer than 650,000 clones in the sample; roughly four fifths occur only once, and 13% lies in the top ten. About this clone: Its antigen is not identified.

Sequencing input: PBMCs. The receptor comes from a woman aged 40 to 50 in good health. Some clones in this sample may be carry-over from other donors' samples. The J gene is TRBJ2-3, the V gene TRBV2, with D possibly TRBD2 on 6 matching bases. In nucleotides, the CDR3 is TGTGCCAGCAGTGATTTGGGGGGAGTGCCAGATACGCAGTATTTT. Its translation: CASSDLGGVPDTQYF.